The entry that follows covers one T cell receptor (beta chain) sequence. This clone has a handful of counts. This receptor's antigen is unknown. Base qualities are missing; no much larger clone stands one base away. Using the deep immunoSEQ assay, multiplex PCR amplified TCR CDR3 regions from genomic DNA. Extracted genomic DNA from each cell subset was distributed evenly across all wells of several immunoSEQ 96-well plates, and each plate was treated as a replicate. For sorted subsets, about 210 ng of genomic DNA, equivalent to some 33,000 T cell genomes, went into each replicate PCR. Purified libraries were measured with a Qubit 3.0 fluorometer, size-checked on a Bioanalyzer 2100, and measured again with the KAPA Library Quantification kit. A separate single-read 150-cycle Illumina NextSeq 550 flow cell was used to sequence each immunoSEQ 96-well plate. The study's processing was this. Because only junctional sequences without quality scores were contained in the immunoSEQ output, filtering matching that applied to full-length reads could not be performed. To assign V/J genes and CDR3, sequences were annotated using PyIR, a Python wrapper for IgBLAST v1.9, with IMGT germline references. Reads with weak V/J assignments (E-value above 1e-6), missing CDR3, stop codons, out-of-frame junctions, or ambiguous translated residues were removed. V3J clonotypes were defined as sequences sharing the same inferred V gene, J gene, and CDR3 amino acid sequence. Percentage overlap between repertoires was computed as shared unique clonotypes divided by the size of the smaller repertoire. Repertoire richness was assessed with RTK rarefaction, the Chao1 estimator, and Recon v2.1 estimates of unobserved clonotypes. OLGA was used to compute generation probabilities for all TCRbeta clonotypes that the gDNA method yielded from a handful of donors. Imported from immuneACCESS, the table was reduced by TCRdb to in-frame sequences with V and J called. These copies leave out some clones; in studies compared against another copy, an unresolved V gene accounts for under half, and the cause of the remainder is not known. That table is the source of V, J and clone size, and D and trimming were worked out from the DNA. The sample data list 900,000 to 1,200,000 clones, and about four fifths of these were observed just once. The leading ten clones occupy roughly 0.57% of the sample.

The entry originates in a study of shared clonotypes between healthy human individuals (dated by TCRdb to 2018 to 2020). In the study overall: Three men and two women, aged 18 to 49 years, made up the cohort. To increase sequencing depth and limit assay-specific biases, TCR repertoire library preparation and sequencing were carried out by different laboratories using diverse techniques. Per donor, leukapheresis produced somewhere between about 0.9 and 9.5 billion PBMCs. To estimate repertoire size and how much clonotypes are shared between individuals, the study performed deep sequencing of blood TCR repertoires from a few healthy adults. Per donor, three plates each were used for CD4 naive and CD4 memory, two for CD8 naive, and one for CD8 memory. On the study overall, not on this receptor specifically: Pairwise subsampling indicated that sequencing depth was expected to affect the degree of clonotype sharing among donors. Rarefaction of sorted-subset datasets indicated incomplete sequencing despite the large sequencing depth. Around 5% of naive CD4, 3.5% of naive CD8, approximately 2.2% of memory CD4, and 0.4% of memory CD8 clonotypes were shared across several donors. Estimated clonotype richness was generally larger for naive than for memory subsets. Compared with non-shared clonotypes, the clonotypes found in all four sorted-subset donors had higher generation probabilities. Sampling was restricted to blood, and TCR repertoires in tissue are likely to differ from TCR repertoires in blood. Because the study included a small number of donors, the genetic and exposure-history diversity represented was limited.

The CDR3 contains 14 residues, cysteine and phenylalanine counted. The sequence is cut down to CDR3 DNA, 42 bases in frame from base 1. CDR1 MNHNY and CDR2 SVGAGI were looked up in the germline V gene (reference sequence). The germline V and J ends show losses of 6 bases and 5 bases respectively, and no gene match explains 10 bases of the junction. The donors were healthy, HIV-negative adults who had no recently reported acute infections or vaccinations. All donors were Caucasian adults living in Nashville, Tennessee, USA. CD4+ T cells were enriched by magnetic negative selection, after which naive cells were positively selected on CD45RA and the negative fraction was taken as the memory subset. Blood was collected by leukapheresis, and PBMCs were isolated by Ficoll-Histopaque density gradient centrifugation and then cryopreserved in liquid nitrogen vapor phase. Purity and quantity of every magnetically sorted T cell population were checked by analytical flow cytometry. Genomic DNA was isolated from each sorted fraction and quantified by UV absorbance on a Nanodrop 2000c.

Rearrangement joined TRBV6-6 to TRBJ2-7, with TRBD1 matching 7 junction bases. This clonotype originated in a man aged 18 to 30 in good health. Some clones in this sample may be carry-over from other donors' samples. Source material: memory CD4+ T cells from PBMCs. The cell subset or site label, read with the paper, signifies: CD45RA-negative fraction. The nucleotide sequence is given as TGTGCCAGCAGCTCGACTAACAGGGGCCACGAGCAGTACTTC. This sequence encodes CASSSTNRGHEQYF.